Sequencing of this TCR beta chain was carried out in a study of blood T cell repertoires in COVID-19. Sequencing was performed with immunoSEQ multiplex PCR; in TCRdb, only in-frame clones are kept and a portion is missing. Among 360,000 or so clones listed, about 90% were seen once. Sequencing was performed on peripheral blood. The TCR originated in a man in his late teens or twenties with active or convalescent COVID-19.

In DNA, the CDR3 is TGCGCCAGCAGCCAAGAGGGTTTGGTAGGGCTTGGTAGCGGGAGTCGAGATACGCAGTATTTT. Its protein is CASSQEGLVGLGSGSRDTQYF. The chain carries TRBV4-1 and TRBJ2-3; 9 bases are a match to TRBD2. J was trimmed by 5 bases and V by 0 bases; bases with no gene match: 21. The CDR3 runs to 21 residues. Germline V lookup: CDR1 MGHRA, CDR2 YSYEKL.